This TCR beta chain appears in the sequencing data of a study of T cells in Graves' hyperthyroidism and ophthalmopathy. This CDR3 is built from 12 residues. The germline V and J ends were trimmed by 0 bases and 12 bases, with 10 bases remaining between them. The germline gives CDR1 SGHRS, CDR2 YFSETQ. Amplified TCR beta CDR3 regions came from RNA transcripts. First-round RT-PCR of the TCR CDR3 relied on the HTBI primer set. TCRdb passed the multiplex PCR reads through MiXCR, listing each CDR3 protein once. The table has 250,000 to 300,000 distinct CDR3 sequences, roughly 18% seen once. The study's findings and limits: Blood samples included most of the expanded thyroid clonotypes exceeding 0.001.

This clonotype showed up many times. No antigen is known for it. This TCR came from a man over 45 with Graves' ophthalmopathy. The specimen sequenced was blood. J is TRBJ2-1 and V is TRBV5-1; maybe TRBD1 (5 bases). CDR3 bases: TGCGCCAGCAGCTTGGTAGGGGATGGGCAGTTCTTC. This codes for CASSLVGDGQFF.